A single sample gave rise to the 8 T cell receptor beta chains below, sequenced in a study of cytomegalovirus exposure and HLA in healthy donors. Use of 60 Vbeta and 13 Jbeta primers characterized the PCR. Assay used: immunoSEQ multiplex PCR; TCRdb lists only in-frame clones, some missing. The sample has around 150,000 clones, 65% to 85% seen once. Sequences were obtained from PBMCs. Receptor source: a male donor in good health and CMV-seropositive.

The genes are TRBV19 and TRBJ1-4; 7 bases fit TRBD1. Germline V gene data show CDR1 as LNHDA and CDR2 as SQIVND (reference sequence). Trimming removed 7 bases from V and 7 bases from J; junction bases left unmatched: 9. CDR3 length: 14 residues. CDR3 nucleotide sequence: TGTGCCAGTACCCTGACAGGGCGTGTTGAAAAACTGTTTTTT. It translates to CASTLTGRVEKLFF.

The chain has TRBV6-1 and TRBJ2-2; possibly TRBD2 for D (6 bases). V lost 4 bases to trimming and J lost 5 bases, with 11 bases between them. Germline values: CDR1 MNHNS, CDR2 SASEGT. The CDR3 spans 14 residues. CDR3 nucleotide sequence: TGTGCCAGCAGTGGGGGGGACGTAACCGGGGAGCTGTTTTTT. Translated: CASSGGDVTGELFF.

The CDR3 protein is CASSIGSGFNTEAFF. CDR3 DNA: TGTGCCAGTAGTATAGGGTCCGGGTTTAACACTGAAGCTTTCTTT. V and J are TRBV19 and TRBJ1-1; unclear D gene. Germline CDR1 and CDR2: LNHDA and SQIVND (reference sequence). The CDR3 is 15 residues long. Between the trimmed V and J ends, which lost 1 base and 2 bases, there was a span of 11 bases. The whole variable domain, remainder taken from reference TRBV19 and TRBJ1-1, is DGGITQSPKYLFRKEGQNVTLSCEQNLNHDAMYWYRQDPGQGLRLIYYSQIVNDFQKGDIAEGYSVSREKKESFPLTVTSAQKNPTAFYLCASSIGSGFNTEAFFGQGTRLTVV.

The chain uses TRBV6-5 and TRBJ2-1, with TRBD2 matching 9 bases. Germline-derived CDR1 and CDR2 are MNHEY and SVGAGI. The CDR3 is 14 residues long. J was trimmed by 5 bases and V by 8 bases; bases with no gene match: 7. The CDR3 nucleotides are TGTGCCAGCGCCCCGACTAGCGGAAACAATGAGCAGTTCTTC. This translates into CASAPTSGNNEQFF.

The gene calls are TRBV27 and TRBJ1-5; possibly TRBD1 for D (5 bases). Looked up from germline, CDR1 is MNHEY and CDR2 is SMNVEV (reference sequence). This CDR3 is 13 amino acids long. V was cut by 5 bases and J by 5 bases, with 10 bases left in between. The CDR3: CASSPAGYQPQHF. The CDR3 DNA follows: TGTGCCAGCAGTCCAGCAGGGTATCAGCCCCAGCATTTT.

The V call is TRBV18, the J call TRBJ1-1; 7 bases match TRBD1. Germline V lookup: CDR1 KGHSH, CDR2 LQKENI. Losses at the gene ends were 2 bases for V and 11 bases for J; bases not matched to a gene: 23. This CDR3 has 18 amino acids. CDR3 sequence: CASSPGTAGGSSTVSAFF. The CDR3 DNA reads as TGTGCCAGCTCACCAGGGACAGCAGGAGGGAGTAGCACCGTTTCGGCTTTCTTT.

This chain links TRBV6-6 with TRBJ1-5, with no clear D. V shed 6 bases and J shed 2 bases, with 8 bases lying between them. This CDR3 region has 13 residues. CDR1 is MNHNY, CDR2 SVGAGI, per germline (reference sequence). The CDR3 DNA reads TGTGCCAGCAGAACAGATCGCAATCAGCCCCAGCATTTT. This encodes CASRTDRNQPQHF.

The rearrangement uses TRBV10-3 and TRBJ1-1, with D perhaps TRBD1 (6 bases). The CDR3 is 14 residues long. CDR1 is ENHRY and CDR2 is SYGVKD in the germline V gene. Trimming took off 0 bases at V and 8 bases at J, with 13 bases between the two ends. Here the CDR3 DNA reads TGTGCCATCAGTGAGTCCCGGGACACAAGGGAAGCTTTCTTT. Translating it yields CAISESRDTREAFF.